This T cell receptor beta chain originates from a study of blood T cell repertoires in COVID-19. Participants spanned ages roughly 18 to 90 years and resided in fewer than 30 US areas. Membership in each cohort depended on participant-reported clinical history. Per the study methods: Amplification of reference gene primers provided the estimated nucleated cell counts. Repertoires were generated with immunoSEQ multiplex PCR, while TCRdb's copy carries only in-frame clones and drops some. D and trimming were read from the DNA, whereas the V and J calls and clone size are those reported in that table. Of about 200,000 clones in the sample, 65% to 85% were seen once. This receptor was obtained from a man in his forties who had recovered from COVID-19. The sequencing input was PBMCs or T cells enriched from blood (not recorded which).

The CDR3 here is CASSQAAGGLSETQYF. CDR3 coding DNA: TGTGCCAGCAGCCAAGCGGCGGGGGGCCTTAGTGAGACCCAGTACTTC. The chain couples TRBV3-1 (or the pseudogene TRBV3-2) to TRBJ2-5; TRBD2 agrees at 8 bases. With V trimmed by 1 base and J by 5 bases, 9 bases remained unmatched. The CDR3 totals 16 residues. Germline CDR1 reads LGHDT; CDR2 reads YNNKEL (reference sequence).